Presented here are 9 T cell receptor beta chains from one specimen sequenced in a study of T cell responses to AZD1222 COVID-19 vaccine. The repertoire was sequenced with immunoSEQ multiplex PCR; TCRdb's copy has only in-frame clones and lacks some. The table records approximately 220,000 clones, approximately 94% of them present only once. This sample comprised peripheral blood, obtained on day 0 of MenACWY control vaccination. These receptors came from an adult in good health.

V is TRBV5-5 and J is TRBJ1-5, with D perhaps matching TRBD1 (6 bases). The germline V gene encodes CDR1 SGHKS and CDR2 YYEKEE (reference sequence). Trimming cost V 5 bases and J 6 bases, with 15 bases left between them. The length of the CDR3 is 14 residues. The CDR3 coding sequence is TGTGCCAGCAGTCCCGCAGGGGCCCGTCAGCCCCAGCATTTT. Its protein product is CASSPAGARQPQHF.

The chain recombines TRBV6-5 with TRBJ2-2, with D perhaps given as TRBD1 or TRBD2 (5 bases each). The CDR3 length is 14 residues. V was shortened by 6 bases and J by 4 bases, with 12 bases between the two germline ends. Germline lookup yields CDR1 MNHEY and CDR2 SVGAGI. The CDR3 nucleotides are TGTGCCAGCAGACCCTCAGGGAGCACCGGGGAGCTGTTTTTT. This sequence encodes CASRPSGSTGELFF.

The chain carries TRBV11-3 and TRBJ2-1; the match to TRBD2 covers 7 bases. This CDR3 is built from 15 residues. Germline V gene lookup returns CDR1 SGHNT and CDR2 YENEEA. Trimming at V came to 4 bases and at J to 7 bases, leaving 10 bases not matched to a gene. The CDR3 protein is CASSSDRLAVNEQFF. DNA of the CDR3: TGTGCCAGCAGCTCAGACCGCCTAGCGGTTAATGAGCAGTTCTTC.

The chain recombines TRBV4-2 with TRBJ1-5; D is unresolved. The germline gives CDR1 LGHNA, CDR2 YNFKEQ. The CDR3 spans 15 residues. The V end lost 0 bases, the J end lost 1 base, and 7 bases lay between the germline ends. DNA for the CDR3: TGTGCCAGCAGCCAAGATAGGTCAAGCAATCAGCCCCAGCATTTT. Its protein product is CASSQDRSSNQPQHF.

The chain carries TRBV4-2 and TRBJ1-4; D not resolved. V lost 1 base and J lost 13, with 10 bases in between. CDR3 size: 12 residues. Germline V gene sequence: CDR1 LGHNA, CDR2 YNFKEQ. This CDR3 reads CASSQGPLGLFF. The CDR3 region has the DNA TGTGCCAGCAGCCAAGGCCCCCTCGGACTGTTTTTT.

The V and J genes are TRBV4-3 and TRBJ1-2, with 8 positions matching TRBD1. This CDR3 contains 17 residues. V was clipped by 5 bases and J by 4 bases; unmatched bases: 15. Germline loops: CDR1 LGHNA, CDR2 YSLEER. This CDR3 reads CASSTSRQEGQAYGYTF. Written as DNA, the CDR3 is TGCGCCAGCAGCACATCAAGACAGGAGGGACAGGCCTATGGCTACACCTTC.

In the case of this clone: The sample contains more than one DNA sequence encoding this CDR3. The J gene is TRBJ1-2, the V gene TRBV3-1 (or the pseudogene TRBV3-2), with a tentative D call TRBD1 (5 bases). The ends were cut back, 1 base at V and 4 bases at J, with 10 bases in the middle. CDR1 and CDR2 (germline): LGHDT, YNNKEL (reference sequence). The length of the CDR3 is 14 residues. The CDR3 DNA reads TGTGCCAGCAGCCAAGGGCCAGGGAGCTATGGCTACACCTTC. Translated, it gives CASSQGPGSYGYTF.

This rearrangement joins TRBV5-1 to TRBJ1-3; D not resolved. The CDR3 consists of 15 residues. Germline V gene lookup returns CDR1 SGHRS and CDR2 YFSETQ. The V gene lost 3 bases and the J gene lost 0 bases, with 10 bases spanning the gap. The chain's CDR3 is CASSSSVSSGNTIYF. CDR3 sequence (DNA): TGCGCCAGCAGCTCCTCGGTGAGCTCTGGAAACACCATATATTTT.

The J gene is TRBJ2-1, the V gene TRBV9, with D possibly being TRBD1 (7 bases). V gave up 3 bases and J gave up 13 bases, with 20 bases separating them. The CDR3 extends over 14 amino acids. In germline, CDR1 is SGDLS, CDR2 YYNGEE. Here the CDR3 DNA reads TGTGCCAGCAGCGAAATGGACAGGTCCGGGACTCAGTTCTTC. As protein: CASSEMDRSGTQFF.